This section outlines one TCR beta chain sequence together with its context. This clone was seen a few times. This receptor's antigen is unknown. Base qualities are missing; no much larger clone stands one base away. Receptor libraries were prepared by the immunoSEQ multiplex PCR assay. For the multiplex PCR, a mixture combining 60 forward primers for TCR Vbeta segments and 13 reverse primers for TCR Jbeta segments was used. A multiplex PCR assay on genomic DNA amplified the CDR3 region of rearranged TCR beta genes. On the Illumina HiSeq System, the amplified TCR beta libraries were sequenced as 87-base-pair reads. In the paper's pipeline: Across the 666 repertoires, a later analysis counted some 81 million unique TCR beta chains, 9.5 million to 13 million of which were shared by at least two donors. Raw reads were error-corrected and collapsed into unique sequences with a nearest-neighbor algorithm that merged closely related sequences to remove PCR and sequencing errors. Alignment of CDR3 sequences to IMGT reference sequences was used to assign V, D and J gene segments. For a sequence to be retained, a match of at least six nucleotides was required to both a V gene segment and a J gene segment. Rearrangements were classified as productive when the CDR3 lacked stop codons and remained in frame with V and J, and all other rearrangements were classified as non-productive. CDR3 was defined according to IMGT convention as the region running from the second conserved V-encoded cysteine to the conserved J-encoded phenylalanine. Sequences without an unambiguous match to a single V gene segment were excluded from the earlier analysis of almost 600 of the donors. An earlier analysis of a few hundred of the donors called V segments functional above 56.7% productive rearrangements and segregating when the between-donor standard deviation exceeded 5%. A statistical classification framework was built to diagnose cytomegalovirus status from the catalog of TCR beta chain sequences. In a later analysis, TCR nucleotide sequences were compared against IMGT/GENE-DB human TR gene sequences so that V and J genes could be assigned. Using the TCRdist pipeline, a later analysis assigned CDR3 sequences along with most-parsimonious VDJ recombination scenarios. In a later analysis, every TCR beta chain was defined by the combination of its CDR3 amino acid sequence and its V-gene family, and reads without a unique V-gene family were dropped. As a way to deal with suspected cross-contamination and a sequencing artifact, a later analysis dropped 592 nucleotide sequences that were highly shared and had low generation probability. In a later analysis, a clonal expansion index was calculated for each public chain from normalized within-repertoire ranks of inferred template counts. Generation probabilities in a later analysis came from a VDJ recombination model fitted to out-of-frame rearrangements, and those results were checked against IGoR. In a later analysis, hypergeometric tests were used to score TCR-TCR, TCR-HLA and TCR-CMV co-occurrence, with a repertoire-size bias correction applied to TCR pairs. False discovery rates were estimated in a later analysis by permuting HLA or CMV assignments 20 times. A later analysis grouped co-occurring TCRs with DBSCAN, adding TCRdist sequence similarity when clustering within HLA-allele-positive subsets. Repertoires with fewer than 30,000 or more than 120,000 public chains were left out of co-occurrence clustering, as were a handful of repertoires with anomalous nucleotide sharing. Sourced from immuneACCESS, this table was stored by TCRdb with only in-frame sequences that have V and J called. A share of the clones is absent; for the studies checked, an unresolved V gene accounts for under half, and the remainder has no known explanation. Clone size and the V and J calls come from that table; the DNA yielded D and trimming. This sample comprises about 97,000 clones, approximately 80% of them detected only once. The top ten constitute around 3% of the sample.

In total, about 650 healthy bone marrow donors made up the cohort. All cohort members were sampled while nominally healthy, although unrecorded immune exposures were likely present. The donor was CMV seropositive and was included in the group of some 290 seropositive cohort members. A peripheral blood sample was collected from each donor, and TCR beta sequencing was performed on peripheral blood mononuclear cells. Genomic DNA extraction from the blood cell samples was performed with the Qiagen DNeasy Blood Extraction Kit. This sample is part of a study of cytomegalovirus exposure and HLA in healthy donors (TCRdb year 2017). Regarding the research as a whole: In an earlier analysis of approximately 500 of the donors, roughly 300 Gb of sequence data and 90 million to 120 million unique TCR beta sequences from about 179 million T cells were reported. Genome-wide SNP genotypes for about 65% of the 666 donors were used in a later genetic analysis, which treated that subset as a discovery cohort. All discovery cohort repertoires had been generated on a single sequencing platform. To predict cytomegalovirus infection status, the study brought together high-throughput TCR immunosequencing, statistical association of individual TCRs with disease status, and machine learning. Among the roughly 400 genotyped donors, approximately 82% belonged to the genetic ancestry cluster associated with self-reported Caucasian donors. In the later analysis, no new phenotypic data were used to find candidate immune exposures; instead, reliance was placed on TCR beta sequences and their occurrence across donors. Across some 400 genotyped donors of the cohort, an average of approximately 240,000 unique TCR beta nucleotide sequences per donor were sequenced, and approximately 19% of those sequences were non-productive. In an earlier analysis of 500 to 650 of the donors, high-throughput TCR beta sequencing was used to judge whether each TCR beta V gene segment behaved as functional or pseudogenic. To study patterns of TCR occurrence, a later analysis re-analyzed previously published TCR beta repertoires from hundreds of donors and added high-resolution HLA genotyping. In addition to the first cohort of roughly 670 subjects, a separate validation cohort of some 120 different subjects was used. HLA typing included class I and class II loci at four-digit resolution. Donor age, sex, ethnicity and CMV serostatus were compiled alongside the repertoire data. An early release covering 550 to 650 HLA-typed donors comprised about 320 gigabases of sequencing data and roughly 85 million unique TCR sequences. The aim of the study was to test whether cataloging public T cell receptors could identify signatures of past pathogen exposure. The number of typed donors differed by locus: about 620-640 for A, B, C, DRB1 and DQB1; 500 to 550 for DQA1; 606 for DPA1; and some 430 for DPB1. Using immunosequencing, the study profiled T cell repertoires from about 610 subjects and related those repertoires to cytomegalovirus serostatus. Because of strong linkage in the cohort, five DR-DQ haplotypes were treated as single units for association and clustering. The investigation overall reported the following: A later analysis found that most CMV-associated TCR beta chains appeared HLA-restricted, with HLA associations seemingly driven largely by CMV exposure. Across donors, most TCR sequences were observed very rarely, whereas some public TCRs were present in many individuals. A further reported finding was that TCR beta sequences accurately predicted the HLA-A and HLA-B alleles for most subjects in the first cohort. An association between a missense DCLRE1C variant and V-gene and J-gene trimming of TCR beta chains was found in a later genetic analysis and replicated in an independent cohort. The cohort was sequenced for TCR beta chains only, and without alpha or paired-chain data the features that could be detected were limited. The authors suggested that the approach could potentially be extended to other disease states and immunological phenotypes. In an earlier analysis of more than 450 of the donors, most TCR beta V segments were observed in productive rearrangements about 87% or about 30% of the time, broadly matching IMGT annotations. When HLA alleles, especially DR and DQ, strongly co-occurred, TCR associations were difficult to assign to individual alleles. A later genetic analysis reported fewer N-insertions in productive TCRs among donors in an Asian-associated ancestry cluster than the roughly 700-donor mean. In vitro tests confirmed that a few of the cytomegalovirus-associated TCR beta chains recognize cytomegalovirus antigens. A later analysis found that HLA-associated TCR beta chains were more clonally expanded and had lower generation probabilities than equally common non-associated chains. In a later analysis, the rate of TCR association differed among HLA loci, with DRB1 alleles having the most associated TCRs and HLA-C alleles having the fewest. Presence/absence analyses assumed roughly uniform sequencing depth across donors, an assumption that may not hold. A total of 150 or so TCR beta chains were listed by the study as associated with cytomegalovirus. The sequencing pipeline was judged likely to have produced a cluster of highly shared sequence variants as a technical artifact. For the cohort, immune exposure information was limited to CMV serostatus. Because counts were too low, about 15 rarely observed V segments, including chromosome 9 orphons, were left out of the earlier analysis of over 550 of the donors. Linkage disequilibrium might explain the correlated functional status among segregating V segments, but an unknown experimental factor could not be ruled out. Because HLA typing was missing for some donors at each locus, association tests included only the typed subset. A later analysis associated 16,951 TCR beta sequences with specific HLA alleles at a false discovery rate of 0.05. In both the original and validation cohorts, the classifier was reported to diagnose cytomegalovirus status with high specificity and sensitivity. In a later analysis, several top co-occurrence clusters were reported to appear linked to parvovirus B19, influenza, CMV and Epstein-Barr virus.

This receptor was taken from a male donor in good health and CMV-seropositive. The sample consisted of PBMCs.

This receptor carries the CDR3 CASSLVQEGKLFF. DNA sequence: TGTGCCAGCAGCTTAGTTCAGGAGGGAAAACTGTTTTTT. This sequence uses TRBV7-2 and TRBJ1-4; the D gene is unclear. The CDR3 runs 13 amino acids, cysteine and phenylalanine included. Only the CDR3 portion is preserved as DNA: 39 bases, with reading frame beginning at the first base. From the germline V gene, CDR1 is SGHTA and CDR2 is FQGNSA. At the junction V is shortened by 1 base and J by 10 bases, with 10 bases in between.